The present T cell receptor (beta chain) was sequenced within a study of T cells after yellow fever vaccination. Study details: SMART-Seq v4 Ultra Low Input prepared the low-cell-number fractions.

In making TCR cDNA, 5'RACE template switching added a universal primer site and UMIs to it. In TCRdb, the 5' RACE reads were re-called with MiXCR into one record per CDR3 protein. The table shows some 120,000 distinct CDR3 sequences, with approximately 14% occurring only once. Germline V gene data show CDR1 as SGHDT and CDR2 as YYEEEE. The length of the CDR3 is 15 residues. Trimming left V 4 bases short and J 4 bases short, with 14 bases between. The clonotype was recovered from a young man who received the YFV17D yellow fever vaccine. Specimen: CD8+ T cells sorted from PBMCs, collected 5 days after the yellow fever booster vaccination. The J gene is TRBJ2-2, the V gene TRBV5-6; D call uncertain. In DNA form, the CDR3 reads TGTGCCAGCAGCCTTCAACGACGGGTCACCGGGGAGCTGTTTTTT. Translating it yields CASSLQRRVTGELFF.